What follows are 32 T cell receptor beta chains derived from one specimen sequenced in a study of T-cell reconstitution after alpha-beta-depleted transplantation in children. Unique molecular identifiers were incorporated during preparation of the TCRbeta library. Using its own MiXCR run on the PCR reads, TCRdb lists one record per CDR3 protein. The table includes 500,000 to 600,000 distinct CDR3 sequences, 30% to 35% detected once. This specimen consisted of PBMCs from the stem cell graft donor, obtained from the stem cell graft. The receptors were gathered from a human donor who donated a stem cell graft to a child with aplastic anemia.

This clonotype occurred a few times. The J gene is TRBJ1-5, the V gene TRBV12-3 or TRBV12-4, with D perhaps matching TRBD1 (5 bases). CDR3 length: 14 residues. V lost 5 bases and J lost 4, with 12 bases in between. CDR3 protein: CASSPGTANQPQHF. The CDR3 DNA reads as TGTGCCAGCAGTCCCGGGACTGCGAATCAGCCCCAGCATTTT.

This clonotype was counted between two and nine times. The CDR3 sequence is CASSDSGRAGETQYF. The DNA for the CDR3 is TGTGCCAGCAGTGATAGCGGGAGGGCCGGGGAGACCCAGTACTTC. The V gene is TRBV6-1, the J gene TRBJ2-5; TRBD2 matches at 11 bases. J was trimmed by 5 bases and V by 3 bases; bases with no gene match: 5. The CDR3 extends over 15 amino acids. Germline lookup yields CDR1 MNHNS and CDR2 SASEGT.

This sequence joins TRBV12-3 or TRBV12-4 and TRBJ1-5; D may be TRBD1 (5 bases). V dropped 5 bases and J dropped 7 bases, with 9 bases sitting between them. CDR3 length equals 12 residues. The chain's CDR3 is CASSAGSQPQHF. CDR3 sequence (DNA): TGTGCCAGCAGTGCAGGGTCCCAGCCCCAGCATTTT.

The chain couples TRBV3-1 to TRBJ2-2; TRBD1 agrees at 10 bases. The V gene end was trimmed by 4 bases and the J gene end by 6 bases; junction bases not matched to a gene: 5. The CDR3 loop spans 15 amino acids. Per germline, CDR1 LGHDT and CDR2 YNNKEL (reference sequence). CDR3 DNA: TGTGCCAGCAGCCCTTGGACAGGGGGGGCCGGGGAGCTGTTTTTT. Its translation: CASSPWTGGAGELFF.

Only a few counts were recorded for this clonotype. The CDR3 region has the DNA TGTGCCAGCAGCCAAGGCCTAGCGGGAGACACCGGGGAGCTGTTTTTT. Protein: CASSQGLAGDTGELFF. This chain uses TRBV4-2 with TRBJ2-2; the match to TRBD2 covers 10 bases. This CDR3 is built from 16 residues. Trimming removed 1 base from V and 3 bases from J; junction bases left unmatched: 2. Germline V gene lookup returns CDR1 LGHNA and CDR2 YNFKEQ.

This chain joins TRBV5-1 and TRBJ2-3; no clear D gene. Germline CDR1 reads SGHRS; CDR2 reads YFSETQ. This CDR3 is 16 amino acids long. V dropped 0 bases and J dropped 5 bases, with 16 bases sitting between them. The CDR3: CASSLGIYSVGDTQYF. CDR3 coding DNA: TGCGCCAGCAGCTTGGGAATCTACTCGGTGGGAGATACGCAGTATTTT.

In its sample, this clonotype was seen a few times. CDR3 nucleotide sequence: TGTGCCAGCAGCTTAAGCAGCCACAATGAGCAGTTCTTC. Translation gives CASSLSSHNEQFF. The chain uses TRBV7-3 and TRBJ2-1; D unclear. Germline assignment: CDR1 SGHTA and CDR2 FQGTGA. V lost 1 base, J lost 5 bases, and 6 bases lay in between. This CDR3 spans 13 amino acids. The whole variable domain, remainder taken from reference TRBV7-3 and TRBJ2-1, is GAGVSQTPSNKVTEKGKYVELRCDPISGHTALYWYRQSLGQGPEFLIYFQGTGAADDSGLPNDRFFAVRPEGSVSTLKIQRTERGDSAVYLCASSLSSHNEQFFGPGTRLTVL.

The chain uses TRBV12-3 or TRBV12-4 and TRBJ2-7; a possible D gene is TRBD2 (6 bases). V was trimmed by 6 bases and J by 2 bases, leaving 11 bases between them. The length of the CDR3 is 13 residues. The CDR3 reads CASSGGPPYEQYV. DNA for the CDR3: TGTGCCAGCAGCGGGGGACCCCCCTACGAGCAGTACGTC.

This clonotype was observed a handful of times. This CDR3 is CASQGQVGGYTF. CDR3 nucleotide sequence: TGTGCCAGCCAGGGACAGGTGGGCGGCTACACCTTC. The V gene is TRBV27, the J gene TRBJ1-2, with 8 nucleotides matching TRBD1. V trimming: 8 bases; J trimming: 8 bases; junction bases outside the gene matches: 7. This CDR3 is 12 amino acids long. Germline lookup yields CDR1 MNHEY and CDR2 SMNVEV (reference sequence).

This clonotype was recorded once. The chain recombines TRBV4-3 with TRBJ1-1; tentatively, D is TRBD1 (6 bases). The CDR3 totals 14 residues. The germline V gene has CDR1 LGHNA and CDR2 YSLEER. The ends were cut back, 3 bases at V and 3 bases at J, with 11 bases in the middle. The CDR3 is CASSQIQGHTEAFF. CDR3 nucleotides: TGCGCCAGCAGCCAGATACAGGGCCACACTGAAGCTTTCTTT.

The chain joins TRBV29-1 to TRBJ1-1; D is perhaps TRBD1 (5 bases). The length of the CDR3 is 11 residues. Germline CDR1 SQVTM, CDR2 ANQGSEA. The ends were cut back, 4 bases at V and 7 bases at J, with 10 bases in the middle. The CDR3 sequence: CSVGGDLEAFF. In nucleotides, the CDR3 is TGCAGCGTTGGTGGGGACCTTGAAGCTTTCTTT.

The CDR3 sequence is CASSRSSQRSYNEQFF. In DNA, the CDR3 is TGTGCCAGCAGCCGTTCTAGCCAGCGGTCCTACAATGAGCAGTTCTTC. The chain carries TRBV7-2 and TRBJ2-1, with D possibly being TRBD2 (5 bases). Per germline, CDR1 SGHTA and CDR2 FQGNSA. This CDR3 is 16 amino acids long. The V end lost 5 bases, the J end lost 1 base, and 15 bases lay between the germline ends.

This chain connects TRBV5-1 to TRBJ2-1; 8 positions agree with TRBD2. V lost 7 bases to trimming and J lost 0 bases; unmatched junction nucleotides: 3. Germline V lookup: CDR1 SGHRS, CDR2 YFSETQ. The CDR3 spans 14 residues. The CDR3 loop is CASERENSYNEQFF. The CDR3 nucleotides read TGCGCCAGCGAGCGGGAGAACTCCTACAATGAGCAGTTCTTC.

The CDR3 bases are TGCAGCGTTGAAGGGCTAAGGGTGAACACTGAAGCTTTCTTT. This sequence encodes CSVEGLRVNTEAFF. The rearrangement links TRBV29-1 to TRBJ1-1; D gene ambiguous. Germline-derived CDR1 and CDR2 are SQVTM and ANQGSEA. CDR3 length: 14 residues. V was pared by 1 base and J by 0 bases, with 9 bases between.

The rearrangement links TRBV12-3 or TRBV12-4 to TRBJ1-1; TRBD1 matches at 8 bases. Trimming removed 6 bases from V and 1 base from J; junction bases left unmatched: 1. The CDR3 loop spans 13 amino acids. This CDR3 reads CASRGQENTEAFF. CDR3 DNA sequence: TGTGCCAGCAGGGGACAGGAGAACACTGAAGCTTTCTTT.

This clonotype appeared a single time. The CDR3 protein is CASSSLGGEPSRNEQFF. The CDR3 DNA reads TGCGCCAGCAGCTCGTTGGGGGGGGAACCCAGCCGGAATGAGCAGTTCTTC. The chain joins TRBV5-1 to TRBJ2-1; 7 bases agree with TRBD2. V dropped 3 bases and J dropped 7; count of bases not matched to a gene: 16. This CDR3 region has 17 residues. Germline values: CDR1 SGHRS, CDR2 YFSETQ.

V gene TRBV29-1 combines with J gene TRBJ1-2; 9 bases map to TRBD1. The CDR3 spans 14 residues. With 6 bases clipped from V and 3 bases from J, the junction kept 8 bases outside the gene matches. Germline CDR1 is SQVTM and CDR2 is ANQGSEA. Here the CDR3 reads CSVGQGYTYYGYTF. The CDR3 DNA reads TGCAGCGTGGGACAGGGCTACACTTACTATGGCTACACCTTC.

This clonotype was observed a few times. The chain is built from TRBV5-1 and TRBJ2-7, with D perhaps TRBD1 (6 bases). CDR3 length: 15 amino acids. The V gene lost 0 bases and the J gene lost 3 bases, with 13 bases spanning the gap. The germline gives CDR1 SGHRS, CDR2 YFSETQ. CDR3 loop: CASSLEGGHNYEQYF. CDR3 DNA: TGCGCCAGCAGCTTGGAAGGGGGACACAACTACGAGCAGTACTTC.

The sample holds many counts of this clonotype. Germline is not matched at one junction end, which may reflect a read error. The rearrangement uses TRBV7-2 and TRBJ2-5, with 10 bases aligning to TRBD2. Germline loops: CDR1 SGHTA, CDR2 FQGNSA. The CDR3 extends over 16 amino acids. The CDR3 is CASSLRLAGGQETQYF. Here the CDR3 DNA reads TGCGCCAGCAGCTTGAGGTTAGCGGGAGGCCAAGAGACCCAGTACTTC.

This clonotype was observed a handful of times. J is TRBJ2-7 and V is TRBV7-2; 11 bases are shared with TRBD2. Per germline, CDR1 SGHTA and CDR2 FQGNSA. V shed 6 bases, J shed 2 bases, and the junction held 6 bases outside the gene matches. The CDR3 contains 15 residues. The CDR3 region is CASRPVAGGPYEQYF. The DNA of the CDR3 is TGTGCCAGCAGGCCTGTAGCGGGAGGGCCCTACGAGCAGTACTTC.

The chain has TRBV28 and TRBJ2-2; either TRBD1 or TRBD2 may supply D (5 bases each). The V and J ends lost 5 bases and 0 bases respectively, with 16 bases between them. The CDR3 is 17 amino acids. The germline V gene encodes CDR1 MDHEN and CDR2 SYDVKM. The chain's CDR3 is CASSPPAGRANTGELFF. The DNA for the CDR3 is TGTGCCAGCAGTCCCCCCGCGGGCAGGGCGAACACCGGGGAGCTGTTTTTT.

In this sample, this clonotype turned up a few times. The CDR3 reads CASSPRQGSDTQYF. The CDR3 region has the DNA TGTGCCAGCTCACCACGACAGGGCTCAGATACGCAGTATTTT. V and J are TRBV18 and TRBJ2-3; 7 bases match TRBD1. The germline V gene has CDR1 KGHSH and CDR2 LQKENI. CDR3 length: 14 amino acids. V trimming: 1 base; J trimming: 4 bases; junction bases outside the gene matches: 2.

In its sample, this clonotype was seen a few times. The chain employs TRBV20-1 and TRBJ2-5; D may be TRBD2 (5 bases). The germline gives CDR1 DFQATT, CDR2 SNEGSKA (reference sequence). The CDR3 is made up of 15 amino acids. With 5 bases removed from V and 8 bases from J, the gap between germline ends came to 24 bases. CDR3 DNA sequence: TGCAGTGCTTTCATCCCCGGAGGCCCTAAACTAACCCAGTACTTC. Amino acids: CSAFIPGGPKLTQYF.

V usage is TRBV12-5 and J usage is TRBJ2-1, with TRBD1 identical over 9 bases. The CDR3 is made up of 12 amino acids. V gave up 7 bases and J gave up 9 bases; unmatched junction bases: 4. Germline loops: CDR1 LGHNT, CDR2 FRNRAP. CDR3 in DNA: TGTGCTAGTGAAACACAGGGGGCTGAGCAGTTCTTC. Amino acids: CASETQGAEQFF.

The CDR3: CASSSYLRQGQETQYF. The CDR3 nucleotides are TGTGCCAGCAGCTCCTACCTCAGACAGGGTCAAGAGACCCAGTACTTC. The chain employs TRBV6-1 and TRBJ2-5; the match to TRBD1 covers 7 bases. Germline V gene data show CDR1 as MNHNS and CDR2 as SASEGT. This CDR3 spans 16 amino acids. The V gene end was trimmed by 6 bases and the J gene end by 2 bases; junction bases not matched to a gene: 12.

This sequence joins TRBV15 and TRBJ2-5, with TRBD2 as a possible D gene (6 bases). The CDR3 is made up of 15 amino acids. Germline V CDR1 and CDR2: LNHNV, YYDKDF (reference sequence). V was trimmed by 0 bases and J by 7 bases, leaving 15 bases between them. CDR3 DNA: TGTGCCACCAGCAGAGATGGCCGGCAGGGAGGGACCCAGTACTTC. It codes for CATSRDGRQGGTQYF.

The chain employs TRBV20-1 and TRBJ2-2; 10 nucleotides agree with TRBD2. The CDR3 contains 16 residues. The germline V gene has CDR1 DFQATT and CDR2 SNEGSKA (reference sequence). The J segment lost 4 bases and the V segment lost 3 bases, leaving 8 bases of the junction unmatched. CDR3 sequence: CSASVPGTSVTGELFF. CDR3 nucleotide sequence: TGCAGTGCTAGTGTTCCCGGGACTAGCGTCACCGGGGAGCTGTTTTTT.

The chain couples TRBV6-2 or TRBV6-3 to TRBJ1-4; weak D call: TRBD1 (5 bases). Per the germline V gene, CDR1 is MNHEY and CDR2 is SVGEGT. This CDR3 has 15 amino acids. The ends were cut back, 3 bases at V and 5 bases at J, with 13 bases in the middle. CDR3 nucleotides: TGTGCCAGCAGTTATCGGGGCGACGGGAATGAAAAACTGTTTTTT. Protein: CASSYRGDGNEKLFF.

This rearrangement joins TRBV5-6 to TRBJ2-3, with 8 bases fitting TRBD1. This CDR3 region has 16 residues. Per germline, CDR1 SGHDT and CDR2 YYEEEE. Trimming took 3 bases from V and 1 from J; bases not matched to a gene: 7. CDR3 region: CASSYAAGGGTDTQYF. Written as DNA, the CDR3 is TGTGCCAGCAGCTACGCCGCAGGGGGCGGCACAGATACGCAGTATTTT. The whole variable domain, filled in from reference TRBV5-6 and TRBJ2-3, reads DAGVTQSPTHLIKTRGQQVTLRCSPKSGHDTVSWYQQALGQGPQFIFQYYEEEERQRGNFPDRFSGHQFPNYSSELNVNALLLGDSALYLCASSYAAGGGTDTQYFGPGTRLTVL.

This clonotype was detected a few times. The CDR3, as DNA: TGTGCCAGCAGTTACAAGGCAGGGGGAGCGAACACTGAAGCTTTCTTT. Its translation: CASSYKAGGANTEAFF. The chain links TRBV6-2 or TRBV6-3 to TRBJ1-1; 7 bases are a match to TRBD1. CDR3 length: 16 amino acids. Unmatched junction bases numbered 7, after V lost 2 bases and J lost 1 base. CDR1 MNHEY and CDR2 SVGEGT come from the germline V gene.

V usage is TRBV5-1 and J usage is TRBJ1-4; D is unresolved. The CDR3 covers 13 residues. CDR1 and CDR2 from the germline V gene are SGHRS and YFSETQ. V lost 3 bases, J lost 3 bases, and 6 bases lay in between. The CDR3 spells CASSSGPNEKLFF. CDR3 nucleotide sequence: TGCGCCAGCAGCTCGGGTCCTAATGAAAAACTGTTTTTT.

The V gene is TRBV7-3, the J gene TRBJ2-7, with a weak D call TRBD2 (6 bases). Germline V gene lookup returns CDR1 SGHTA and CDR2 FQGTGA. V was cut by 5 bases and J by 4 bases, with 12 bases left in between. The CDR3 runs 13 residues. CDR3: CASSPPGGYEQYF. The DNA for the CDR3 is TGTGCCAGCAGCCCCCCCGGAGGGTACGAGCAGTACTTC. Filled out from reference TRBV7-3 and TRBJ2-7, the complete variable domain reads GAGVSQTPSNKVTEKGKYVELRCDPISGHTALYWYRQSLGQGPEFLIYFQGTGAADDSGLPNDRFFAVRPEGSVSTLKIQRTERGDSAVYLCASSPPGGYEQYFGPGTRLTVT.